This passage covers 15 T cell receptor beta chains from one sample sequenced in a study of blood T cells in healthy people across ages (dated by TCRdb to 2013 to 2016). Library prep was done by 5' RACE. Sequencing instrument: Illumina HiSeq 2500. A second PCR of about 7 to 12 cycles was performed with a sample-barcoded 5' primer and a J-beta primer mix. The public reads were reprocessed in TCRdb via fastp at Q25 and MiXCR, keeping in-frame beta chains. Under each unique CDR3 protein, matching rows form one entry showing the most common genes and DNA. Counted in this sample were some 860,000 distinct CDR3 sequences; around three fifths of them appeared once. Of the sample, more than 25% falls within the top ten clones. Sequencing input: blood. The receptors come from a man between 35 and 55 years old in good health.

This rearrangement joins TRBV6-6 to TRBJ2-3; D is ambiguous. Germline CDR1 reads MNHNY; CDR2 reads SVGAGI (reference sequence). Trimming pared 7 bases from V and 1 base from J, leaving 6 bases between. The CDR3 loop spans 12 amino acids. The chain's CDR3 is CASTPGTDTQYF. The CDR3 region has the DNA TGTGCCAGCACTCCCGGCACAGATACGCAGTATTTT.

The genes are TRBV11-3 and TRBJ2-6, with 7 positions matching TRBD1. This CDR3 has 17 residues. The V and J ends lost 3 bases and 2 bases, in that order; junction bases with no gene match: 7. The germline CDR1 and CDR2 sequences are SGHNT and YENEEA. DNA for the CDR3: TGTGCCAGCAGCTTTGTTTCGGGACAGACTGGGGCCAACGTCCTGACTTTC. Its translation: CASSFVSGQTGANVLTF. Supplemented by reference TRBV11-3 and TRBJ2-6, the full variable domain reads EAGVVQSPRYKIIEKKQPVAFWCNPISGHNTLYWYLQNLGQGPELLIRYENEEAVDDSQLPKDRFSAERLKGVDSTLKIQPAELGDSAVYLCASSFVSGQTGANVLTFGAGSRLTVL.

This clonotype was counted ten times or more. The V call is TRBV4-2, the J call TRBJ1-4; D perhaps matches TRBD1 (5 bases). V was trimmed by 1 base and J by 5 bases, leaving 14 bases between them. Looked up from germline, CDR1 is LGHNA and CDR2 is YNFKEQ. The CDR3 length is 16 residues. The CDR3 loop reads CASSQGRTGGNEKLFF. For the CDR3, the DNA is TGTGCCAGCAGCCAAGGTCGCACAGGAGGGAATGAAAAACTGTTTTTT.

This rearrangement joins TRBV6-6 to TRBJ2-7; D is possibly TRBD2 (6 bases). CDR1 and CDR2 (germline): MNHNY, SVGAGI (reference sequence). With 5 bases removed from V and 0 bases from J, the gap between germline ends came to 14 bases. The CDR3 has 15 residues. CDR3 DNA sequence: TGTGCCAGCAGTCCCCGGGACTCCGGCTCCTACGAGCAGTACTTC. Translated: CASSPRDSGSYEQYF.

This clonotype was recorded many times. A much larger clonotype is one base distant, so this may be a read error. The rearrangement uses TRBV27 and TRBJ1-2, with D unclear. CDR1 and CDR2 from the germline V gene are MNHEY and SMNVEV (reference sequence). The germline V and J ends were trimmed by 4 bases and 2 bases, with 8 bases remaining between them. The length of the CDR3 is 13 residues. The CDR3 region is CASSCEGNYGYTF. The CDR3 DNA reads TGTGCCAGCAGTTGCGAAGGAAACTATGGCTACACCTTC.

The V call is TRBV25-1, the J call TRBJ1-2; TRBD1 agrees at 9 bases. CDR1 and CDR2 from the germline V gene are MGHDK and SYGVNS. V lost 3 bases and J lost 8; bases outside the gene matches: 7. CDR3 length equals 14 residues. The CDR3 bases are TGTGCCAGCAGTGACGGGACAGGGCTGAGGGGCTACACCTTC. Encoded protein: CASSDGTGLRGYTF.

This clonotype was seen more than once but under ten times. V is TRBV27 and J is TRBJ2-1; 7 bases line up with TRBD2. V shed 6 bases, J shed 10 bases, and the junction held 18 bases outside the gene matches. This CDR3 spans 16 amino acids. Germline CDR1 and CDR2: MNHEY and SMNVEV (reference sequence). The CDR3 sequence: CASSGLDSSLLAEQFF. CDR3 DNA: TGTGCCAGCAGCGGACTAGACAGCTCCCTACTAGCCGAGCAGTTCTTC.

Regarding this clonotype: Sequence at one end of the junction differs from germline and may be a read error. This chain joins TRBV7-2 and TRBJ2-3; 11 nucleotides line up with TRBD2. Germline CDR1 reads SGHTA; CDR2 reads FQGNSA. The CDR3 runs to 18 residues. CDR3 nucleotides: TGTGCCAGCAACTTAGGGTATCGACTAGCGGGACCCACAGATACGCAGTATTTT. It translates to CASNLGYRLAGPTDTQYF.

This chain joins TRBV4-2 and TRBJ1-4; no firm D call. V lost 0 bases, J lost 11 bases, and 7 bases lay in between. The CDR3 is made up of 12 amino acids. Germline assignment: CDR1 LGHNA and CDR2 YNFKEQ. The CDR3 loop is CASSQEAGKLFF. The CDR3 DNA sequence: TGTGCCAGCAGCCAAGAGGCTGGGAAACTGTTTTTT.

This clonotype was counted a few times. J is TRBJ2-7 and V is TRBV20-1; D remains ambiguous. Germline values: CDR1 DFQATT, CDR2 SNEGSKA (reference sequence). With 6 bases removed from V and 3 bases from J, the gap between germline ends came to 18 bases. This CDR3 comprises 14 residues. CDR3 amino acids: CSAISGGALYEQYF. The CDR3 nucleotides are TGCAGTGCCATCAGTGGCGGAGCCCTCTACGAGCAGTACTTC.

The V and J genes are TRBV5-5 and TRBJ2-1, with 9 positions matching TRBD2. Unmatched junction bases numbered 9, after V lost 5 bases and J lost 3 bases. The CDR3 loop spans 16 amino acids. Germline values: CDR1 SGHKS, CDR2 YYEKEE (reference sequence). The CDR3: CASSPHSGGDYNEQFF. For the CDR3, the DNA is TGTGCCAGCAGTCCCCATAGCGGGGGCGACTACAATGAGCAGTTCTTC.

The chain joins TRBV10-2 to TRBJ2-7, with 11 bases fitting TRBD2. The germline V gene has CDR1 WSHSY and CDR2 SAAADI. There are 18 residues in the CDR3. Trimming at V came to 2 bases and at J to 1 base, leaving 10 bases not matched to a gene. CDR3 coding DNA: TGCGCCAGCAGTGAGATGGGCCTAGCGGGAGGCCGATCCTACGAGCAGTACTTC. Translation gives CASSEMGLAGGRSYEQYF.

The CDR3 is CASSPSSSNQPQHF. DNA for the CDR3: TGTGCCAGCAGCCCTAGCAGCAGTAATCAGCCCCAGCATTTT. The chain employs TRBV7-9 and TRBJ1-5, with D hard to call. The CDR3 is 14 residues long. Germline-derived CDR1 and CDR2 are SEHNR and FQNEAQ (reference sequence). Trimming took off 5 bases at V and 4 bases at J, with 12 bases between the two ends.

The J gene is TRBJ1-1, the V gene TRBV27; D perhaps matches TRBD1 (5 bases). The CDR3 spans 13 residues. Germline-derived CDR1 and CDR2 are MNHEY and SMNVEV (reference sequence). Trimming pared 4 bases from V and 6 bases from J, leaving 12 bases between. CDR3: CASSSMGRAEAFF. The DNA for the CDR3 is TGTGCCAGCAGTTCCATGGGGCGGGCTGAAGCTTTCTTT.

This clonotype showed up just a few times. V gene TRBV7-9 combines with J gene TRBJ2-3; TRBD1 or TRBD2 may be the D gene (5 bases each). Trimming stripped 1 base from V and 0 bases from J, with 14 bases between. Germline V gene lookup returns CDR1 SEHNR and CDR2 FQNEAQ (reference sequence). The CDR3 runs 17 residues. The CDR3 loop is CASSLGEGTRSTDTQYF. In nucleotides, the CDR3 is TGTGCCAGCAGCTTAGGGGAAGGGACGCGGAGCACAGATACGCAGTATTTT.